In this sample, the clone carrying this TCR beta chain turned up a few times. Its specificity is not known. The V gene's germline CDR1 is MGHRA and CDR2 YSYEKL. This CDR3 region has 13 residues. V was trimmed by 4 bases and J by 3 bases, leaving 9 bases between them. The sample comes from a study of vaccination effects on CD4 cells after COVID-19. Study background: All participants had two doses of either the BNT162b2 or mRNA-1273 vaccine.

Antigen-specific CD4+ T cells were expanded with viral peptide pools in the ViraFEST assay before sequencing. CD4+ T cells were isolated after less than 13 days of culture. Negative nucleocapsid antibody tests before and after vaccination confirmed no previous SARS-CoV-2 infection. Peptides at around 10 ug/ml and IL-2 at about 9.8 IU/ml were added to around 2 million PBMC per well. Days 3 and 7 saw half the medium replaced with IL-2 medium. Libraries were prepared by immunoSEQ multiplex PCR; TCRdb keeps only in-frame clonotypes and omits some of them. Here the sample spans about 54,000 clones, over 75% being singletons.

The chain links TRBV4-1 to TRBJ1-2, with a possible D match to TRBD1 (5 bases). The sequencing used CD4+ T cells from PBMCs cultured with HCoV-229E spike peptides, collected before COVID-19 vaccination. The sequence came from a human donor who received a COVID-19 vaccine. The CDR3 protein is CASSLRDDYGYTF. In DNA, the CDR3 is TGCGCCAGCAGCCTCAGGGACGACTATGGCTACACCTTC.